A single T cell receptor beta chain is shown here with its context. This CDR3 spans 15 amino acids. Trimming stripped 0 bases from V and 2 bases from J, with 14 bases between. Germline V CDR1 and CDR2: GTSNPN, SVGIG (reference sequence). These data are taken from a study of blood T cell repertoires in COVID-19. Study-wide background: Acute and convalescent COVID-19 samples came from the United States, Italy and Spain.

Per the original methods: Reference gene primer amplification in the assay estimated nucleated cell counts. Clones were read by immunoSEQ multiplex PCR, and TCRdb kept only the in-frame ones, dropping some. That table supplies the V and J calls and clone size; D and trimming were determined from the DNA. The table includes about 97,000 clones, about nine tenths detected once. The origin of this receptor is a man aged 60 to 69 with acute or convalescent COVID-19. Material: peripheral blood. The genes are TRBV30 and TRBJ2-7; D possibly corresponds to TRBD1 (5 bases). CDR3: CAWSVGQQGTYEQYF. The CDR3, as DNA: TGTGCCTGGAGTGTGGGGCAGCAAGGAACCTACGAGCAGTACTTC.